This T cell receptor (beta chain) emerged from a study of T cell repertoires in cytomegalovirus infection. CDR1 is SNHLY and CDR2 is FYNNEI in the germline V gene. The germline V and J ends were trimmed by 2 bases and 0 bases, with 19 bases remaining between them. The CDR3 is 18 residues long. TCRdb reanalysed the reads using MiXCR and keeps one entry per CDR3 protein. The sample carries about 180,000 distinct CDR3 sequences, approximately 17% recorded once. Material: CD8+ T cells from PBMCs. The V gene is TRBV2, the J gene TRBJ2-5; D is undetermined. This TCR was recovered from a human donor in good health (CMV status not recorded). Some clones in this sample may be carry-over from other donors' samples. The CDR3 protein is CASSELSATSPYQETQYF. CDR3 in DNA: TGTGCCAGCAGTGAACTCTCTGCGACAAGCCCCTACCAAGAGACCCAGTACTTC.